The source of this T cell receptor beta chain is a study of monozygotic twins with inflammatory bowel disease. The CDR3 is 14 residues long. Per germline, CDR1 MNHEY and CDR2 SMNVEV (reference sequence). Reprocessing the 5' RACE reads, TCRdb reports a single entry for every CDR3 protein and omits DNA. Its table records a few hundred thousand distinct CDR3 sequences. The rearrangement joins TRBV27 to TRBJ1-6; no DNA is available, so the TRBD1 call from TCRdb remains unchecked. This receptor was taken from a human donor with ulcerative colitis or Crohn's disease, or a healthy co-twin of an affected twin (not recorded which). The source material was blood. CDR3 protein: CASSLDTRDSPLHF.